This T cell receptor beta chain was found in a study of blood T cell repertoires in COVID-19. The wider study: Both acute and convalescent COVID-19 samples were obtained from the United States, Italy and Spain. T cells, B-cell-depleted T cells, or PBMCs supplied cDNA or gDNA.

Germline V gene sequence: CDR1 SGDLS, CDR2 YYNGEE. Between the trimmed V and J ends, which lost 4 bases and 0 bases, there was a span of 9 bases. CDR3 size: 14 residues. Details on this clone: Different DNA sequences within this sample yield the same CDR3.

In the original analysis: Estimation of nucleated cell counts relied on the amplification of reference gene primers. The repertoire was sequenced with immunoSEQ multiplex PCR; TCRdb's copy has only in-frame clones and lacks some. Clone size and the V and J calls come from that table; the DNA yielded D and trimming. The sample consists of about 250,000 clones, more than 65% of them appearing once. J is TRBJ2-3 and V is TRBV9, with D possibly being TRBD1 (6 bases). This receptor was obtained from a man in his forties or fifties with active or convalescent COVID-19. The sequenced sample consisted of peripheral blood. The CDR3 sequence: CASSPGDSTDTQYF. Here the CDR3 DNA reads TGTGCCAGCAGCCCAGGGGATAGCACAGATACGCAGTATTTT.